The clone carrying this T cell receptor (beta chain) was seen a handful of times. The library tagged individual cDNA molecules with unique molecular identifiers. Study processing details: Across samples, TCR counts had a median of roughly 91,000 and ranged from about 23,224 to 690,600. TCRdb re-derived calls from the RACE reads in MiXCR, one entry per CDR3 protein. These V and J calls rely on TCRdb rather than the paper's analysis. Among about 360,000 distinct CDR3 sequences listed, 4% to 5.5% were seen once. As for time point: patch test 1, 2 weeks after DPC sensitization. Treatment noted: therapeutic diphenylcyclopropenone sensitization with weekly scalp DPC. This specimen comes from a study of human T cells and chemical hapten exposure. Study-level information: Patients were given diphenylcyclopropenone on the scalp weekly across the approximately 25-week study. The upper back received 0.01% DPC by patch testing, with results read at 6 days.

Germline assignment: CDR1 SNHLY and CDR2 FYNNEI. V gave up 4 bases and J gave up 9 bases; unmatched junction bases: 6. This CDR3 region has 13 residues. The rearrangement uses TRBV2 and TRBJ2-1, with TRBD1 identical over 7 bases. The receptor's source is a woman between 50 and 59 years old with alopecia areata. Some clones in this sample may be carry-over from other donors' samples. The sequenced sample was whole blood, obtained in connection with sensitization to the hapten diphenylcyclopropenone (DPC). The CDR3 sequence: CASSVQGQVEQFF. The CDR3 region has the DNA TGTGCCAGCAGTGTACAGGGGCAGGTTGAGCAGTTCTTC. Together with reference TRBV2 and TRBJ2-1, the CDR3 gives the full variable domain: EPEVTQTPSHQVTQMGQEVILRCVPISNHLYFYWYRQILGQKVEFLVSFYNNEISEKSEIFDDQFSVERPDGSNFTLKIRSTKLEDSAMYFCASSVQGQVEQFFGPGTRLTVL.